The clone carrying this T cell receptor beta chain was found a few times. The antigen remains unidentified. The sample originates from a study of T cells after yellow fever vaccination. The CDR3 is 13 amino acids. V lost 5 bases and J 5 bases, leaving 11 bases between the germline ends. CDR1 is SGHTA and CDR2 is FQGNSA in the germline V gene. In making TCR cDNA, 5'RACE template switching added a universal primer site and UMIs to it. TCRdb re-called the 5' RACE reads with MiXCR, one entry per CDR3 protein. This repertoire shows hundreds of thousands of distinct CDR3 sequences, roughly 9.4% found once; its top ten account for around 17%. Findings and limits, study-wide: Post-booster samples contained most primary-vaccination clones (around 96% CD4, about 85% CD8). Secondary responses were weaker yet peaked faster, day 5 versus 15.

The receptor's source is a man younger than 30 who received the YFV17D yellow fever vaccine. The sample in question was PBMCs, obtained on the day of the first yellow fever vaccination. V gene TRBV7-2 combines with J gene TRBJ2-3; D unclear. Written as DNA, the CDR3 is TGTGCCAGCAGCCCTTTCTCGGAAGATACGCAGTATTTT. This translates into CASSPFSEDTQYF.